This entry lists 27 T cell receptor beta chains sequenced from one sample in a study of T cell responses to AZD1222 COVID-19 vaccine. TCRdb's table, derived via immunoSEQ multiplex PCR, lists solely in-frame clones and lacks some. The sample includes some 180,000 clones, 85% to 95% of them seen just once. This material consisted of peripheral blood, taken on day 0 of AZD1222 vaccination. These receptors originate from an adult in good health.

This chain uses TRBV27 with TRBJ2-1; D might be TRBD1 (5 bases). V lost 7 bases, J lost 7 bases, and 17 bases lay in between. The germline V gene has CDR1 MNHEY and CDR2 SMNVEV (reference sequence). The CDR3 contains 14 residues. CDR3 nucleotide sequence: TGTGCCAGCAATCCCCCTGGCAGGGCGAATGAGCAGTTCTTC. It specifies CASNPPGRANEQFF.

J is TRBJ1-2 and V is TRBV7-2; D remains unclear. The CDR3 is 13 amino acids. V was trimmed by 1 base and J by 8 bases, leaving 11 bases between them. Germline-derived CDR1 and CDR2 are SGHTA and FQGNSA. The chain's CDR3 is CASSLVSREGYTF. The CDR3, as DNA: TGTGCCAGCAGCTTAGTTTCCCGAGAAGGCTACACCTTC. Using reference TRBV7-2 and TRBJ1-2 for the parts outside the CDR3, the full variable domain is GAGVSQSPSNKVTEKGKDVELRCDPISGHTALYWYRQSLGQGLEFLIYFQGNSAPDKSGLPSDRFSAERTGGSVSTLTIQRTQQEDSAVYLCASSLVSREGYTFGSGTRLTVV.

The chain uses TRBV6-2 or TRBV6-3 and TRBJ1-5; 8 bases match TRBD1. The CDR3 runs 13 residues. The ends lost 6 bases at V and 7 bases at J; junction bases unmatched: 5. The germline CDR1 and CDR2 sequences are MNHEY and SVGEGT. The CDR3 loop is CASSQGADQPQHF. CDR3 sequence (DNA): TGTGCCAGCAGCCAGGGGGCAGACCAGCCCCAGCATTTT.

V is TRBV9 and J is TRBJ2-3; 10 nucleotides match TRBD2. The trim removed 4 bases at V and 2 bases at J, leaving 4 bases unmatched. The CDR3 is 15 amino acids. The germline V gene has CDR1 SGDLS and CDR2 YYNGEE. The CDR3 DNA follows: TGTGCCAGCAGCCGTAGCGGGGGGAACACAGATACGCAGTATTTT. It yields the protein CASSRSGGNTDTQYF.

This sequence joins TRBV9 and TRBJ1-4; possible D gene TRBD1, 6 bases. V was pared by 4 bases and J by 6 bases, with 16 bases between. Per germline, CDR1 SGDLS and CDR2 YYNGEE. This CDR3 region has 15 residues. The CDR3 reads CASSSTGWSDEKLFF. CDR3 DNA sequence: TGTGCCAGCAGCTCTACAGGGTGGTCGGATGAAAAACTGTTTTTT.

The genes are TRBV18 and TRBJ2-2; 10 positions match TRBD2. Germline V gene sequence: CDR1 KGHSH, CDR2 LQKENI. V was clipped by 2 bases and J by 4 bases; unmatched bases: 7. CDR3 length: 17 amino acids. In DNA form, the CDR3 reads TGTGCCAGCTCACCAACCCTAGCGGGGGAGGCCACCGGGGAGCTGTTTTTT. Its protein is CASSPTLAGEATGELFF.

On this clone: The identical CDR3 is also encoded by other nucleotide sequences in the sample. The chain employs TRBV12-3 or TRBV12-4 and TRBJ1-2; D is perhaps TRBD1 (6 bases). Trimming left V 4 bases short and J 4 bases short, with 7 bases between. The CDR3 loop spans 12 amino acids. The DNA for the CDR3 is TGTGCCAGCAGTTCGGACAGCTATGGCTACACCTTC. As protein: CASSSDSYGYTF.

The table lists this clone with a count of one. The V gene is TRBV5-6, the J gene TRBJ2-3; 8 bases agree with TRBD1. CDR3 size: 17 residues. With V trimmed by 0 bases and J by 7 bases, 13 bases remained unmatched. Germline V gene data show CDR1 as SGHDT and CDR2 as YYEEEE. Here the CDR3 DNA reads TGTGCCAGCAGCTTGGATTATTCCGGGACAGGTTATAATACGCAGTATTTT. Its translation is CASSLDYSGTGYNTQYF.

This clone was seen more than once but under ten times. The chain joins TRBV6-5 to TRBJ2-2, with a weak D call TRBD1 (5 bases). CDR1 MNHEY and CDR2 SVGAGI come from the germline V gene. The CDR3 contains 15 residues. The V gene lost 7 bases and the J gene lost 4 bases, with 16 bases spanning the gap. CDR3 sequence (DNA): TGTGCCAGCATTCACGACAGTCTGGGCACCGGGGAGCTGTTTTTT. The encoded protein is CASIHDSLGTGELFF.

The chain is built from TRBV2 and TRBJ1-2; perhaps TRBD1 as D (6 bases). From germline, CDR1 is SNHLY and CDR2 FYNNEI. Trimming removed 4 bases from V and 4 bases from J, with 13 bases in between. The length of the CDR3 is 14 residues. The CDR3 bases are TGTGCCAGCAGTGCGGGACATCGCCTCTATGGCTACACCTTC. Protein product: CASSAGHRLYGYTF.

The chain joins TRBV28 to TRBJ2-5, with 10 positions matching TRBD2. Trimming removed 3 bases from V and 4 bases from J; junction bases left unmatched: 8. The germline gives CDR1 MDHEN, CDR2 SYDVKM. CDR3 length equals 16 residues. CDR3 region: CASSFPSGGLPETQYF. In DNA, the CDR3 is TGTGCCAGCAGTTTCCCTAGCGGGGGCCTCCCAGAGACCCAGTACTTC.

The CDR3 protein is CASSFLDEQFF. The CDR3 bases are TGCGCCAGCAGCTTTCTTGATGAGCAGTTCTTC. The chain recombines TRBV5-1 with TRBJ2-1; no clear D. Looked up from germline, CDR1 is SGHRS and CDR2 is YFSETQ. V lost 2 bases to trimming and J lost 8 bases, with 5 bases between them. CDR3 size: 11 residues. Full variable domain (remainder filled in from reference TRBV5-1 and TRBJ2-1): KAGVTQTPRYLIKTRGQQVTLSCSPISGHRSVSWYQQTPGQGLQFLFEYFSETQRNKGNFPGRFSGRQFSNSRSEMNVSTLELGDSALYLCASSFLDEQFFGPGTRLTVL.

The CDR3 coding sequence is TGTGCCAGCAGCCCGGAGGGCTGGTTTTCTGAGCAGTACTTC. Protein product: CASSPEGWFSEQYF. The chain joins TRBV5-4 to TRBJ2-7; possible D gene TRBD2, 6 bases. This CDR3 is 14 amino acids long. Trimming took off 4 bases at V and 7 bases at J, with 18 bases between the two ends. Germline CDR1 reads SGHNT; CDR2 reads YYREEE (reference sequence).

The chain carries TRBV4-3 and TRBJ2-5; no reliable D call. V was cut by 0 bases and J by 4 bases, with 9 bases left in between. This CDR3 region has 14 residues. Germline V gives CDR1 LGHNA, CDR2 YSLEER. The CDR3 here is CASSQDRWLETQYF. The CDR3 DNA reads as TGCGCCAGCAGCCAAGATCGATGGCTAGAGACCCAGTACTTC.

This chain links TRBV28 with TRBJ2-1, with D tentatively TRBD1 or TRBD2 (5 bases each). V was trimmed by 0 bases and J by 6 bases, leaving 15 bases between them. CDR1 is MDHEN and CDR2 is SYDVKM in the germline V gene. The CDR3 is 16 amino acids. CDR3 region: CASSLWGQGEGNEQFF. The CDR3 nucleotides read TGTGCCAGCAGTTTATGGGGGCAGGGTGAGGGCAATGAGCAGTTCTTC.

As to this clone: The same CDR3 is also encoded by other DNA sequences in this sample. V usage is TRBV18 and J usage is TRBJ1-1; D gene unclear. V was clipped by 3 bases and J by 0 bases, with 8 bases between them. The CDR3 spans 14 residues. Germline CDR1 KGHSH, CDR2 LQKENI. The CDR3, as DNA: TGTGCCAGCTCACCCCCAGCCATGAACACTGAAGCTTTCTTT. It encodes CASSPPAMNTEAFF.

This chain connects TRBV5-1 to TRBJ1-1; D is unresolved. CDR3 length: 15 amino acids. V lost 1 base and J lost 9, with 19 bases in between. From germline, CDR1 is SGHRS and CDR2 YFSETQ. The CDR3 sequence: CASSLPPEGGFKAFF. In DNA, the CDR3 is TGCGCCAGCAGCTTGCCCCCTGAGGGAGGGTTTAAAGCTTTCTTT.

The chain combines TRBV7-2 with TRBJ2-5; the match to TRBD2 covers 7 bases. Germline trimming cut 2 bases from V and 5 bases from J; bases unmatched to any gene: 8. CDR1 and CDR2 (germline): SGHTA, FQGNSA. The CDR3 runs to 15 residues. Here the CDR3 reads CASSLMGGVSETQYF. Here the CDR3 DNA reads TGTGCCAGCAGCTTAATGGGGGGGGTTTCGGAGACCCAGTACTTC.

This sequence joins TRBV6-2 or TRBV6-3 and TRBJ1-5; D unclear. CDR1 and CDR2 from the germline V gene are MNHEY and SVGEGT. CDR3 length equals 15 residues. V was clipped by 5 bases and J by 2 bases, with 13 bases between them. The CDR3 region has the DNA TGTGCCAGCAGTATTACAGCAGAAGGCAATCAGCCCCAGCATTTT. Translating gives CASSITAEGNQPQHF.

The V call is TRBV3-1 (or the pseudogene TRBV3-2), the J call TRBJ1-6; 7 bases map to TRBD1. Germline V gives CDR1 LGHDT, CDR2 YNNKEL (reference sequence). CDR3 length: 16 amino acids. Germline trimming cut 4 bases from V and 3 bases from J; bases unmatched to any gene: 6. CDR3 in amino acids: CASSLEGQVYNSPLHF. CDR3 DNA sequence: TGTGCCAGCAGCCTGGAAGGACAGGTCTATAATTCACCCCTCCACTTT.

The chain uses TRBV28 and TRBJ1-4; a weak D match, TRBD1 (6 bases). Germline values: CDR1 MDHEN, CDR2 SYDVKM. This CDR3 is 16 amino acids long. Trimming took off 5 bases at V and 8 bases at J, with 21 bases between the two ends. CDR3 bases: TGTGCCAGCAGTCTCAGCCCAGGGGCGCCGATCGAAAAACTGTTTTTT. The encoded protein is CASSLSPGAPIEKLFF.

This clone was observed a single time. The chain employs TRBV5-4 and TRBJ2-7; D is possibly TRBD1 or TRBD2 (5 bases each). V lost 1 base and J lost 6, with 14 bases in between. Germline V CDR1 and CDR2: SGHNT, YYREEE (reference sequence). The length of the CDR3 is 14 residues. CDR3 nucleotides: TGTGCCAGCAGCTTGCAGCTCCATGGGGGCGAGCAGTACTTC. It is translated as CASSLQLHGGEQYF.

This clone was found once. The chain recombines TRBV2 with TRBJ2-7; D remains ambiguous. CDR3 length equals 10 residues. Trimming pared 4 bases from V and 7 bases from J, leaving 5 bases between. Germline lookup yields CDR1 SNHLY and CDR2 FYNNEI. The chain's CDR3 is CASSGREQYF. The CDR3 nucleotides read TGTGCCAGCAGTGGTCGTGAGCAGTACTTC.

The chain couples TRBV19 to TRBJ2-2; D gene ambiguous. This CDR3 is 15 amino acids long. Germline V gene sequence: CDR1 LNHDA, CDR2 SQIVND (reference sequence). The ends were cut back, 1 base at V and 3 bases at J, with 9 bases in the middle. CDR3 sequence (DNA): TGTGCCAGTAGTATAGGTCAGCTCTACACCGGGGAGCTGTTTTTT. It translates to CASSIGQLYTGELFF.

The chain uses TRBV7-9 and TRBJ1-1, with 10 bases that match TRBD1. Germline loops: CDR1 SEHNR, CDR2 FQNEAQ (reference sequence). CDR3 size: 17 residues. V shed 5 bases, J shed 4 bases, and the junction held 13 bases outside the gene matches. This chain's CDR3 is CASSRVDMGDRGTEAFF. CDR3 DNA sequence: TGTGCCAGCAGCCGAGTAGACATGGGGGACAGGGGCACTGAAGCTTTCTTT.

About this clone: The same CDR3 also results from other DNA sequences found in this sample. V is TRBV28 and J is TRBJ1-2, with 7 bases fitting TRBD1. Per germline, CDR1 MDHEN and CDR2 SYDVKM. The CDR3 length is 14 residues. V was clipped by 3 bases and J by 2 bases; unmatched bases: 3. CDR3: CASSFPGQNYGYTF. In DNA, the CDR3 is TGTGCCAGCAGTTTCCCGGGACAGAACTATGGCTACACCTTC.

The chain links TRBV12-3 or TRBV12-4 to TRBJ1-1; a weak D match, TRBD1 (5 bases). The ends were cut back, 6 bases at V and 1 base at J, with 9 bases in the middle. The CDR3 covers 13 residues. CDR3 sequence: CASSPGQNTEAFF. CDR3 bases: TGTGCCAGCAGCCCAGGACAGAACACTGAAGCTTTCTTT.